A single sample is the source of the 10 T cell receptor beta chains below, sequenced in a study of somatic mutations in cytotoxic T cells in rheumatoid arthritis. Produced via immunoSEQ multiplex PCR; TCRdb's table is partial and in-frame only. Of some 11,000 clones listed, 65% to 80% are singletons. The source material was CD8+ T cells sorted from blood. Receptor source: an adult with rheumatoid arthritis.

This clone has more than one count but fewer than ten. The J gene is TRBJ2-7, the V gene TRBV28; D perhaps matches TRBD1 (5 bases). Germline lookup yields CDR1 MDHEN and CDR2 SYDVKM. Trimming took off 6 bases at V and 9 bases at J, with 21 bases between the two ends. The CDR3 is 14 amino acids. The CDR3 DNA reads as TGTGCCAGCAGCACTACGATTGAAAAGGGGTGGCAGTACTTC. It is translated as CASSTTIEKGWQYF.

The genes are TRBV5-4 and TRBJ2-7, with TRBD2 matching over 8 bases. CDR3 length: 17 amino acids. In germline, CDR1 is SGHNT, CDR2 YYREEE (reference sequence). The V segment lost 2 bases and the J segment 4 bases; nucleotides outside the gene matches: 14. CDR3 bases: TGTGCCAGCAGCTTAGTCTTGGCGGGGGGTTCGGGTTACGAGCAGTACTTC. It is translated as CASSLVLAGGSGYEQYF.

V and J are TRBV30 and TRBJ1-3; 7 nucleotides agree with TRBD1. The CDR3 extends over 15 amino acids. CDR1 and CDR2 (germline): GTSNPN, SVGIG (reference sequence). Trimming took 2 bases from V and 8 from J; bases not matched to a gene: 12. CDR3 sequence: CAWSPRDSWDDTIYF. The CDR3 DNA is TGTGCCTGGAGTCCCCGGGACAGCTGGGACGACACCATATATTTT. Complete variable domain (other parts from reference TRBV30 and TRBJ1-3): SQTIHQWPATLVQPVGSPLSLECTVEGTSNPNLYWYRQAAGRGLQLLFYSVGIGQISSEVPQNLSASRPQDRQFILSSKKLLLSDSGFYLCAWSPRDSWDDTIYFGEGSWLTVV.

This clone was seen only a few times. The rearrangement links TRBV11-2 to TRBJ2-7; unclear D gene. V gave up 0 bases and J gave up 4 bases, with 4 bases separating them. From germline, CDR1 is SGHAT and CDR2 FQNNGV. There are 12 residues in the CDR3. The CDR3 coding sequence is TGTGCCAGCAGCTTAGACGGATACGAGCAGTACTTC. This encodes CASSLDGYEQYF. Complete variable domain (other parts from reference TRBV11-2 and TRBJ2-7): EAGVAQSPRYKIIEKRQSVAFWCNPISGHATLYWYQQILGQGPKLLIQFQNNGVVDDSQLPKDRFSAERLKGVDSTLKIQPAKLEDSAVYLCASSLDGYEQYFGPGTRLTVT.

The V and J genes are TRBV7-6 and TRBJ2-1; D uncertain. The V end was cut by 1 base, the J end by 6 bases, with 10 bases between. The CDR3 spans 14 residues. Germline CDR1 and CDR2: SGHVS and FNYEAQ. The CDR3 here is CASSLGSSFNEQFF. The CDR3 region has the DNA TGTGCCAGCAGCTTAGGGTCGTCTTTCAATGAGCAGTTCTTC. The whole variable domain, remainder taken from reference TRBV7-6 and TRBJ2-1, is GAGVSQSPRYKVTKRGQDVALRCDPISGHVSLYWYRQALGQGPEFLTYFNYEAQQDKSGLPNDRFSAERPEGSISTLTIQRTEQRDSAMYRCASSLGSSFNEQFFGPGTRLTVL.

CDR3 sequence (DNA): TGTGCCATCAGTGAGGAGGATACCAAAAACATTCAGTACTTC. Residues: CAISEEDTKNIQYF. J is TRBJ2-4 and V is TRBV10-3, with D unclear. CDR1 ENHRY and CDR2 SYGVKD come from the germline V gene. The CDR3 loop spans 14 amino acids. V dropped 2 bases and J dropped 2 bases, with 7 bases sitting between them.

This clone was counted only a few times. Here the CDR3 reads CASSLARGGMNTEAFF. CDR3 DNA sequence: TGCGCCAGCAGCTTGGCCCGGGGGGGGATGAACACTGAAGCTTTCTTT. The chain is built from TRBV5-1 and TRBJ1-1, with TRBD1 as a possible D gene (5 bases). V was clipped by 0 bases and J by 0 bases, with 12 bases between them. Germline-derived CDR1 and CDR2 are SGHRS and YFSETQ. The CDR3 loop spans 16 amino acids.

The gene calls are TRBV7-8 and TRBJ1-1; 8 nucleotides align to TRBD1. CDR3 length equals 15 residues. V trimming: 5 bases; J trimming: 2 bases; junction bases outside the gene matches: 7. The germline V gene encodes CDR1 SGHVS and CDR2 FQNEAQ. CDR3 loop: CASSPYRGENTEAFF. The CDR3 DNA follows: TGTGCCAGCAGCCCCTACAGGGGGGAAAACACTGAAGCTTTCTTT.

The sample holds a few counts of this clone. The gene calls are TRBV5-4 and TRBJ2-4; tentatively, D is TRBD1 or TRBD2 (5 bases each). Germline CDR1 and CDR2: SGHNT and YYREEE (reference sequence). V lost 6 bases and J 13 bases, leaving 14 bases between the germline ends. The CDR3 loop spans 11 amino acids. The CDR3 DNA follows: TGTGCCAGCACCGACGGGACCGAACAGTACTTC. Translated: CASTDGTEQYF.

This clone was picked up a small number of times. V is TRBV28 and J is TRBJ2-3, with D hard to call. Per germline, CDR1 MDHEN and CDR2 SYDVKM. This CDR3 comprises 15 residues. Trimming took off 3 bases at V and 4 bases at J, with 14 bases between the two ends. CDR3 amino acids: CASSLWSSLPDTQYF. The CDR3 DNA reads as TGTGCCAGCAGTTTGTGGTCGTCCCTTCCAGATACGCAGTATTTT.